Each of the 5 T cell receptor beta chains below was sequenced from the same sample in a study of blood T cell repertoires in COVID-19. TCRdb keeps only in-frame clones here, not all; method: immunoSEQ multiplex PCR. The data contain some 130,000 clones, around 73% of them singletons. The sequenced sample was peripheral blood. These receptors were obtained from a man aged 55 to 70 who had recovered from COVID-19.

The V call is TRBV13, the J call TRBJ2-5, with 10 bases lining up with TRBD2. The germline V gene encodes CDR1 PRHDT and CDR2 FYEKMQ (reference sequence). J was trimmed by 3 bases and V by 2 bases; bases with no gene match: 12. The CDR3 is 18 residues long. The CDR3 loop is CASSLRVGLAGGKETQYF. CDR3 sequence (DNA): TGTGCCAGCAGCTTACGCGTCGGTTTAGCGGGAGGTAAAGAGACCCAGTACTTC.

This clone was picked up one time. The chain carries TRBV7-2 and TRBJ2-3, with TRBD2 identical over 8 bases. The germline V gene encodes CDR1 SGHTA and CDR2 FQGNSA. V trimming: 6 bases; J trimming: 3 bases; junction bases outside the gene matches: 11. The CDR3 has 16 amino acids. The CDR3 coding sequence is TGTGCCAGCAGTAATGGGGGTGGCGGGAGGACAGATACGCAGTATTTT. Protein: CASSNGGGGRTDTQYF. Based on the CDR3 plus reference TRBV7-2 and TRBJ2-3, the full variable domain is GAGVSQSPSNKVTEKGKDVELRCDPISGHTALYWYRQSLGQGLEFLIYFQGNSAPDKSGLPSDRFSAERTGGSVSTLTIQRTQQEDSAVYLCASSNGGGGRTDTQYFGPGTRLTVL.

The chain uses TRBV2 and TRBJ2-2, with D maybe TRBD1 (5 bases). Trimming stripped 6 bases from V and 5 bases from J, with 10 bases between. Germline V gene lookup returns CDR1 SNHLY and CDR2 FYNNEI. The CDR3 extends over 13 amino acids. The CDR3: CASRAAGTGELFF. The CDR3 nucleotides are TGTGCCAGCAGGGCTGCAGGGACCGGGGAGCTGTTTTTT.

The chain employs TRBV18 and TRBJ2-2; TRBD2 matches at 7 bases. Trimming removed 2 bases from V and 0 bases from J; junction bases left unmatched: 3. The CDR3 runs to 16 residues. Germline-derived CDR1 and CDR2 are KGHSH and LQKENI. CDR3 protein: CASSPGGGANTGELFF. The CDR3, as DNA: TGTGCCAGCTCACCAGGGGGGGGAGCGAACACCGGGGAGCTGTTTTTT.

This chain joins TRBV3-1 (or the pseudogene TRBV3-2) and TRBJ1-1; 9 bases align to TRBD1. Germline loops: CDR1 LGHDT, CDR2 YNNKEL (reference sequence). J gave up 7 bases and V 2 bases, and 5 bases lay outside the gene matches. CDR3 length equals 14 residues. The CDR3: CASSQLGQGGEAFF. The CDR3 DNA follows: TGTGCCAGCAGCCAATTGGGACAGGGAGGTGAAGCTTTCTTT.